This T cell receptor (beta chain) came from a study of multiple sclerosis patients with progressive multifocal leukoencephalopathy. General observations from the study: Expanded clones at PML onset predated and persisted through natalizumab therapy. Findings may reflect JC virus infection or just general immunocompromise. At PML onset, no shared TRBV or TRBJ gene usage was seen.

Synthetic inline TR CDR3 controls covering all V-J pairings were spiked into each PCR. The data were produced by immunoSEQ multiplex PCR, yet TCRdb's version contains in-frame clones alone and is incomplete. Of about 30,000 clones listed, roughly nine tenths are singletons. Time point noted: 6 months of natalizumab therapy. A note on this clone: The antigen is unknown.

Losses at the gene ends were 3 bases for V and 8 bases for J; bases not matched to a gene: 4. The CDR3 loop spans 14 amino acids. CDR1 ENHRY and CDR2 SYGVKD come from the germline V gene. The chain has TRBV10-3 and TRBJ2-1; 10 bases match TRBD2. The receptor's source is a human donor with multiple sclerosis. Sequencing used PBMCs, obtained from a patient treated with natalizumab. CDR3 protein: CAISEGTSGDEQFF. CDR3 coding DNA: TGTGCCATCAGTGAAGGTACTAGCGGGGATGAGCAGTTCTTC.